Shown below are 3 T cell receptor beta chains from a single sample sequenced in a study of chemoradiotherapy in HPV16-positive cancers. Clones were sequenced by immunoSEQ multiplex PCR, and TCRdb holds only the in-frame ones, with some missing. The top ten clones hold approximately 3.6% of a sample with about 35,000 clones, about 90% of them seen once. The sample was blood, taken from a patient who underwent chemoradiotherapy. All receptors derive from a human donor with HPV-associated anogenital cancer.

This chain uses TRBV9 with TRBJ2-2; D not resolved. V gave up 2 bases and J gave up 6 bases, with 8 bases separating them. Germline assignment: CDR1 SGDLS and CDR2 YYNGEE. This CDR3 is 13 amino acids long. The CDR3: CASSVKPAGELFF. In DNA form, the CDR3 reads TGTGCCAGCAGCGTGAAGCCCGCCGGGGAGCTGTTTTTT.

J is TRBJ1-2 and V is TRBV6-5; TRBD1 matches at 8 bases. The length of the CDR3 is 14 residues. Germline-derived CDR1 and CDR2 are MNHEY and SVGAGI. The J segment lost 8 bases and the V segment lost 5 bases, leaving 10 bases of the junction unmatched. CDR3 loop: CASSVDRGWWGYTF. The CDR3 coding sequence is TGTGCCAGCAGTGTTGACAGGGGTTGGTGGGGCTACACCTTC.

The V call is TRBV29-1, the J call TRBJ2-7; 7 nucleotides agree with TRBD2. Looked up from germline, CDR1 is SQVTM and CDR2 is ANQGSEA. The CDR3 loop spans 13 amino acids. With 3 bases clipped from V and 6 bases from J, the junction kept 8 bases outside the gene matches. CDR3 nucleotide sequence: TGCAGCGTTGATGGGGGGGGTAGGCTCGAGCAGTACTTC. This translates into CSVDGGGRLEQYF.